This T cell receptor (beta chain) was captured in a study of technical replicates of blood from several donors. The method was immunoSEQ multiplex PCR; TCRdb's version includes in-frame clones alone and lacks a portion of them. This table has 79,000 or so clones, 95% to 98% appearing once. CDR1 and CDR2 from the germline V gene are MNHEY and SMNVEV (reference sequence). The CDR3 runs to 14 residues. The V gene end was trimmed by 5 bases and the J gene end by 5 bases; junction bases not matched to a gene: 7. Specimen: T cells isolated from PBMCs. The chain carries TRBV27 and TRBJ2-5; 8 bases map to TRBD1. This sequence originates from a human donor in good health. CDR3 coding DNA: TGTGCCAGCAGTGTCGACAGGGGCTGGGAGACCCAGTACTTC. This gives the protein CASSVDRGWETQYF.